This record looks at one TCR beta chain sequence and its context. The table lists this clone with a count of one. The target of this receptor is not known. Qualities for individual bases were not recorded, and no much larger clone is one base off. The data originate from a study of T cell repertoires in urothelial bladder cancer (dated by TCRdb to between 2018 and 2020). Background for the entire study: Of the roughly 12 resected lesions, three were clinically staged as cT0, three as cTa, three as cT1 and three as cT2 or greater. The study compared TCR repertoire clonality in bladder tumors with that in benign bladder inflammation. A total of around twelve patients who had bladder lesions and were undergoing transurethral resection were prospectively identified. A total of approximately eleven resected bladder lesions, made up of urothelial carcinoma (UC+) and benign (UC-) specimens, were studied.

The research as a whole found: Urothelial carcinoma specimens had a median of 5,569 T cells, fewer than the median of approximately 27,000 seen in benign specimens. Median tumor infiltrating lymphocyte percentage was more than 1.5% in carcinoma specimens and 12% in benign specimens. In carcinoma specimens, one T-cell clone made up as much as 17% of infiltrating lymphocytes, versus 2% in benign specimens.

The immunoSEQ assay was used to sequence the CDR3 region of the TCR beta chain. Per the original workflow: For each specimen, the T-cell fraction, clonal dominance, and maximum TCR clone frequency were calculated. The table was pulled from immuneACCESS by TCRdb, which kept in-frame rearrangements only. Such tables lose some clones; where checked, under half of the loss comes from unresolved V genes, and the rest has no known cause. V, J and clone size derive from that table, while D and trimming were established from the DNA sequence. The sample yields roughly 6,000 clones; about 70% were counted once. Of the sample, roughly 12% falls within the top ten clones. Specimens of bladder lesions were obtained during transurethral resection and kept at -80C. DNA was isolated from the bladder specimens obtained at transurethral resection. Clipping removes 5 bases from V and 5 bases from J, with 9 as the unmatched junction base count. Per the germline V gene (reference sequence), MNHEY is the CDR1 and SMNVEV is the CDR2. The CDR3 numbers 15 residues from cysteine through phenylalanine. Of the read, only the CDR3 DNA is kept; its 45 bases are in frame from base 1.

This clonotype was sampled from a human donor with urothelial carcinoma. Rearrangement joined TRBV27 to TRBJ1-2; the junction holds 9 bases that match TRBD1. The source material was tumor-infiltrating cells from bladder cancer. The CDR3 loop reads CASSRSGTGIYGYTF. DNA sequence: TGTGCCAGCAGTCGATCCGGGACAGGGATTTATGGCTACACCTTC.